This T cell receptor (beta chain) was sequenced during a study of blood T cells in healthy people across ages. Study at large: Template switching captured about one barcoded beta molecule per two T cells.

This clonotype was recorded a few times. Through a sample-barcoded 5' primer and a J-beta primer mix, a second PCR was run for about 6 to 11 cycles. From the 5' RACE reads, TCRdb called clonotypes with MiXCR, one entry per CDR3 protein. The table lists more than 750,000 distinct CDR3 sequences, around 29% of them singletons. The CDR3 runs to 15 residues. The germline gives CDR1 SGHKS, CDR2 YYEKEE (reference sequence). Trimming cost V 4 bases and J 1 base; bases outside gene matches: 7. This sample was shared with a second study, whose subject was T cells of mothers and their children.

The sequence was obtained from a woman in her thirties or forties in good health. The V call is TRBV5-5, the J call TRBJ1-1, with TRBD1 identical over 7 bases. Sequences were obtained from blood. The CDR3 is CASSDPGGGNTEAFF. In nucleotides, the CDR3 is TGTGCCAGCAGCGACCCAGGGGGGGGGAACACTGAAGCTTTCTTT.